This TCR beta chain derives from a study of CD8+ T cells in alopecia areata. Specified treatment: oral pan-JAK inhibitor, 5-10 mg twice daily. From alopecia areata patients, lesional scalp punch biopsies and peripheral blood were collected. Extracted from the samples, RNA was reverse transcribed into cDNA to serve as the sequencing template. TCRdb's copy holds only in-frame clones and misses some; the assay was immunoSEQ multiplex PCR. The table shows a few hundred thousand clones, with 35% to 40% occurring only once. The CDR3 extends over 14 amino acids. The V segment lost 1 base and the J segment 5 bases; nucleotides outside the gene matches: 4. Germline V CDR1 and CDR2: GTSNPN, SVGIG (reference sequence).

Source: CD4+ T cells sorted from blood, taken around week 31, from a patient treated with tofacitinib. The TCR originated in a human donor with alopecia areata. V gene TRBV30 combines with J gene TRBJ1-5; 8 nucleotides line up with TRBD1. For the CDR3, the DNA is TGTGCCTGGAGTGCGGACAGGGTAGATCAGCCCCAGCATTTT. Residues: CAWSADRVDQPQHF.